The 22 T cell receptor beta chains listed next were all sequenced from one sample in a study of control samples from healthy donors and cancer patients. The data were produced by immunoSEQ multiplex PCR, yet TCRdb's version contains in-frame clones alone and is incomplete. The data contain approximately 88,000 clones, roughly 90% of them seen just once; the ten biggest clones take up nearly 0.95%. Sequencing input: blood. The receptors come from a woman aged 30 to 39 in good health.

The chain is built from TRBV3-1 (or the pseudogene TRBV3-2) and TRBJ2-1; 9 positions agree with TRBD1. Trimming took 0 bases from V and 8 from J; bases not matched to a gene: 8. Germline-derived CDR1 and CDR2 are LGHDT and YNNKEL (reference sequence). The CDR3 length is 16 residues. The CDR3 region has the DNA TGTGCCAGCAGCCAAGAGGGGACAGGGAGTGGGTATGAGCAGTTCTTC. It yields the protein CASSQEGTGSGYEQFF.

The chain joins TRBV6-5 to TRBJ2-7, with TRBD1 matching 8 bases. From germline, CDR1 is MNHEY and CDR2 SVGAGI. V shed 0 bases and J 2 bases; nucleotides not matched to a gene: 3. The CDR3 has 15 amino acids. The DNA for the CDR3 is TGTGCCAGCAGTTACTCACCGACAGGGGCCTACGAGCAGTACTTC. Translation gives CASSYSPTGAYEQYF.

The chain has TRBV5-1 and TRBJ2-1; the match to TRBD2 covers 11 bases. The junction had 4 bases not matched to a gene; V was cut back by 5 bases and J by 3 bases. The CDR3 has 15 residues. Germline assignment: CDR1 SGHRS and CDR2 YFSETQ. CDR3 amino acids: CASRTSGTSYNEQFF. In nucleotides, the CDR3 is TGCGCCAGCAGGACTAGCGGGACTAGCTACAATGAGCAGTTCTTC.

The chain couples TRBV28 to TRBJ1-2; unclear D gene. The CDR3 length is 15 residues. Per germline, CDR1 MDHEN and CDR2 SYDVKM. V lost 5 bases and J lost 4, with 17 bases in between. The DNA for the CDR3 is TGTGCCAGCAGTCCCCGGTCGACGGCTTCCTATGGCTACACCTTC. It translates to CASSPRSTASYGYTF.

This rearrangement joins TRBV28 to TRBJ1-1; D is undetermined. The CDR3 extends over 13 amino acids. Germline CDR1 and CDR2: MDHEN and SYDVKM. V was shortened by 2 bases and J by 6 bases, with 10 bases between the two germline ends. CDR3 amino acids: CASSLRASPEAFF. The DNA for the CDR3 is TGTGCCAGCAGTTTACGGGCGAGTCCTGAAGCTTTCTTT.

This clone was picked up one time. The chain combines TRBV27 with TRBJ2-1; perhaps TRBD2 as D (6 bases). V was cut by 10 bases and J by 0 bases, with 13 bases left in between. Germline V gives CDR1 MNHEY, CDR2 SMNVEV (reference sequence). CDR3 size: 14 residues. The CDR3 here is CATGGASSYNEQFF. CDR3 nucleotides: TGTGCCACCGGAGGGGCCAGCTCCTACAATGAGCAGTTCTTC.

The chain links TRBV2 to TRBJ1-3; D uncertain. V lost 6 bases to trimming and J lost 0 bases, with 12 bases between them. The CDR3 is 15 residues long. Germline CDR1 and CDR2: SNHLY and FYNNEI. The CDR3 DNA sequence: TGTGCCAGCAGGGGTCAGCCTAGCTCTGGAAACACCATATATTTT. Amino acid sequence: CASRGQPSSGNTIYF.

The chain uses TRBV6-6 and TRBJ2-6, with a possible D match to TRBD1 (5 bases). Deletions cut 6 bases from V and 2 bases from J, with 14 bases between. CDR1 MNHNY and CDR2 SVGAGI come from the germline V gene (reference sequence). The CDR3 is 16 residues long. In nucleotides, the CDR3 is TGTGCCAGCAGACACACAGGTATGGCTGGGGCCAACGTCCTGACTTTC. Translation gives CASRHTGMAGANVLTF.

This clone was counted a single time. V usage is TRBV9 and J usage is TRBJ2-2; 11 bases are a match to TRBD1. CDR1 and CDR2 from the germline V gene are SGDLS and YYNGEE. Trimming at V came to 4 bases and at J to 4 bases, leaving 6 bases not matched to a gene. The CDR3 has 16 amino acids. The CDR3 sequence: CASSPMGTGGTGELFF. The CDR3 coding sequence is TGTGCCAGCAGCCCCATGGGGACAGGGGGCACCGGGGAGCTGTTTTTT.

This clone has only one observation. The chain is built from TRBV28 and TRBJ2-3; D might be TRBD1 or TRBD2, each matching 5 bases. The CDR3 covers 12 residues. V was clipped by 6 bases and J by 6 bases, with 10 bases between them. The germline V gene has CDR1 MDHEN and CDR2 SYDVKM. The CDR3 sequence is CASRLGADTQYF. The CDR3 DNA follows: TGTGCCAGCAGACTCGGGGCGGATACGCAGTATTTT.

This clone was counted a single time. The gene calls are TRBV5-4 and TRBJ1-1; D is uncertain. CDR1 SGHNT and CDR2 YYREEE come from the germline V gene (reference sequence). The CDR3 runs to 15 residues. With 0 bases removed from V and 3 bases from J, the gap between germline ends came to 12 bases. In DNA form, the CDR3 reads TGTGCCAGCAGCTTGGCCCCAGCTGGGGACACTGAAGCTTTCTTT. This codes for CASSLAPAGDTEAFF. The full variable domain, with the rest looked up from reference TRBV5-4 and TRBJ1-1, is ETGVTQSPTHLIKTRGQQVTLRCSSQSGHNTVSWYQQALGQGPQFIFQYYREEENGRGNFPPRFSGLQFPNYSSELNVNALELDDSALYLCASSLAPAGDTEAFFGQGTRLTVV.

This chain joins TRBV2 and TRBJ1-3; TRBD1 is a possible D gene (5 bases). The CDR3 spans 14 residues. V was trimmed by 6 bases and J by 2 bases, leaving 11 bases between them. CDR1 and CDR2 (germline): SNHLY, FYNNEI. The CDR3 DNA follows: TGTGCCAGCAGGGTCGACAGAACTGGAAACACCATATATTTT. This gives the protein CASRVDRTGNTIYF.

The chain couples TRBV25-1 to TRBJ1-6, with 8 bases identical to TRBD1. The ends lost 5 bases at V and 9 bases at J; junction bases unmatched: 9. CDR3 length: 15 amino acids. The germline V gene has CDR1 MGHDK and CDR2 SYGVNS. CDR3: CASSPGGTAVSPLHF. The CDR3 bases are TGTGCCAGCAGTCCAGGGGGCACCGCGGTTTCACCCCTCCACTTT.

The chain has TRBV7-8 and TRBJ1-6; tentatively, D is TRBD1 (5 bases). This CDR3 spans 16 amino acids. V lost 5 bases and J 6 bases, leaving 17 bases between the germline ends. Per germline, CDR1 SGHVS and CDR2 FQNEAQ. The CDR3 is CASSPGSGGRNSPLHF. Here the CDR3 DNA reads TGTGCCAGCAGCCCAGGGTCGGGGGGACGTAATTCACCCCTCCACTTT.

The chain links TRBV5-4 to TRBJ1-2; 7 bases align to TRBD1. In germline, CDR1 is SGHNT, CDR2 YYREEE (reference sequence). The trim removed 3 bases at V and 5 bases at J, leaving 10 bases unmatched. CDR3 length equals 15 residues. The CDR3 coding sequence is TGTGCCAGCAGCTCGGGACGGGGACAGCCTTATGGCTACACCTTC. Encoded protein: CASSSGRGQPYGYTF.

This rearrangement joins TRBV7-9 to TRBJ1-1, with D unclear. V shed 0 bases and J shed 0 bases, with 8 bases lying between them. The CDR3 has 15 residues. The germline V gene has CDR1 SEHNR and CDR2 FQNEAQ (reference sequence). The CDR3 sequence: CASSLAWRLNTEAFF. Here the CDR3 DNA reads TGTGCCAGCAGCTTAGCGTGGAGATTGAACACTGAAGCTTTCTTT.

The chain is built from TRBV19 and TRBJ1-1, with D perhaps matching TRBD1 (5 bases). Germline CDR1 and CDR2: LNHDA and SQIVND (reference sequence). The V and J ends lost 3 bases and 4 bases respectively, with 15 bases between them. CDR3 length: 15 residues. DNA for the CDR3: TGTGCCAGTAGTATGTTTTTGGGGCAAAGCACTGAAGCTTTCTTT. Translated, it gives CASSMFLGQSTEAFF.

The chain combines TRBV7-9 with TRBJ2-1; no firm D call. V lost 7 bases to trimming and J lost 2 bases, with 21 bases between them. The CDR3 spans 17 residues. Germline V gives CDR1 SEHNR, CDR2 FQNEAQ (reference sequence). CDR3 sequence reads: CASTPRRRAKPYNEQFF. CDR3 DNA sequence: TGTGCCAGCACCCCCCGCCGTCGGGCCAAGCCCTACAATGAGCAGTTCTTC.

CDR3 in DNA: TGTGCCAGCAGGAGGGCTATGAGGGACTACGAGCAGTACTTC. Its translation is CASRRAMRDYEQYF. This rearrangement joins TRBV6-5 to TRBJ2-7; the D gene is possibly TRBD2 (5 bases). The V end lost 6 bases, the J end lost 3 bases, and 15 bases lay between the germline ends. The CDR3 loop spans 14 amino acids. Germline V gene sequence: CDR1 MNHEY, CDR2 SVGAGI.

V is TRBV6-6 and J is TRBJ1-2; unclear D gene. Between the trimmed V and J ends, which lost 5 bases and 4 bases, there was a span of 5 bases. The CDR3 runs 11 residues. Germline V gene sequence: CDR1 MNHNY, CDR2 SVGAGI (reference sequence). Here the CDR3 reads CASSPSYGYTF. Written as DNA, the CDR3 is TGTGCCAGCAGTCCCAGCTATGGCTACACCTTC.

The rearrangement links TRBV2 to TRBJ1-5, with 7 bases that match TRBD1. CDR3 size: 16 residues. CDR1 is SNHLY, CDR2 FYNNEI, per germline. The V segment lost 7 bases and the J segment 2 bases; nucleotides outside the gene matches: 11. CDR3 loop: CASNPQGPAGNQPQHF. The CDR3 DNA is TGTGCCAGCAATCCACAGGGGCCGGCGGGCAATCAGCCCCAGCATTTT.

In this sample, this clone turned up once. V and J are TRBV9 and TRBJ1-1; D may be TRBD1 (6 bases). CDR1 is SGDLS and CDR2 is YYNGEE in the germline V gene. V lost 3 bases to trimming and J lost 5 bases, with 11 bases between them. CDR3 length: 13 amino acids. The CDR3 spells CASSGQGRTEAFF. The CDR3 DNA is TGTGCCAGCAGCGGGCAGGGGAGGACTGAAGCTTTCTTT.